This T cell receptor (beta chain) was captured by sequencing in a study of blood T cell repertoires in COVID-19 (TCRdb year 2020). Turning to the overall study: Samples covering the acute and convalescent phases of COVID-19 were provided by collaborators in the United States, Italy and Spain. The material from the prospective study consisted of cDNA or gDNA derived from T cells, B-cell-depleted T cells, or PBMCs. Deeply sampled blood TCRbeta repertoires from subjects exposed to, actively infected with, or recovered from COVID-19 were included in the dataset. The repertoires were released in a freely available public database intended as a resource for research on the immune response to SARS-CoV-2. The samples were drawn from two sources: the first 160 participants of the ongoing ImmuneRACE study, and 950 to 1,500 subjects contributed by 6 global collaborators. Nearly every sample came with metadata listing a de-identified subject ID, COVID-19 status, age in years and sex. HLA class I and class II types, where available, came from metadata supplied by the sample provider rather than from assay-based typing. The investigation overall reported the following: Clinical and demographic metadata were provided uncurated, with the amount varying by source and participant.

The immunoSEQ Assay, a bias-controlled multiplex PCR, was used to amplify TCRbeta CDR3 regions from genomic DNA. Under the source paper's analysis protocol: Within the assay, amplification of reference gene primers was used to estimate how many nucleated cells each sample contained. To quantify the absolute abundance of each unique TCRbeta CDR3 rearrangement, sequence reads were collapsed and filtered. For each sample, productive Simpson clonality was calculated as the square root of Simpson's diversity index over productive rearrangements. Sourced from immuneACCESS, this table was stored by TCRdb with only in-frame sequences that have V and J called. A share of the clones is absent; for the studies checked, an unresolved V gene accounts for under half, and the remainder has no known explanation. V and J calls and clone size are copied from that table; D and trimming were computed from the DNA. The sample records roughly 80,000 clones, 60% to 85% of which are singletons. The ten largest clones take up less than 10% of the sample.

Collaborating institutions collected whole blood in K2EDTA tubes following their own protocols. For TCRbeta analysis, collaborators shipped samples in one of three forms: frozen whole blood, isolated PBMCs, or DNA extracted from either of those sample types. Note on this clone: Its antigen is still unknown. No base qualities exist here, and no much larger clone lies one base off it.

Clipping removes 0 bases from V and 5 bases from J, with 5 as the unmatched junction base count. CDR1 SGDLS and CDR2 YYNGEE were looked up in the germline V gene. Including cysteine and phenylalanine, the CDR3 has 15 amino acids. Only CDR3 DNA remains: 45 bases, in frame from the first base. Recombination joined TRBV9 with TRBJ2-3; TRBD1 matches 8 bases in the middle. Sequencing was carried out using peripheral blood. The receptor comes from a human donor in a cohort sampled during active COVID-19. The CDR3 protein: CASSVGVRGRDTQYF. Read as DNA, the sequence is TGTGCCAGCAGCGTAGGCGTCAGGGGGCGAGATACGCAGTATTTT.